The present TCR beta chain was sequenced within a study of cytomegalovirus exposure and HLA in healthy donors. The CDR3 runs 13 residues. Germline values: CDR1 LNHDA, CDR2 SQIVND (reference sequence). Trimming removed 10 bases from V and 4 bases from J, with 16 bases in between. Overall study findings and caveats: A later analysis found TCR association rates differed by HLA locus, highest for DRB1 and lowest for HLA-C. At a 0.05 false discovery rate, a later analysis found about 17,000 TCR beta sequences to be associated with HLA alleles. Per a later analysis, HLA-associated TCR beta chains showed more clonal expansion than other, equally common TCR beta chains.

The PCR had 60 Vbeta and 13 Jbeta primers. TCRdb's copy holds only in-frame clones and misses some; the assay was immunoSEQ multiplex PCR. The sample yields about 210,000 clones, 82% seen once. Healthy bone marrow donors made up the donor group. Notes on this clone: Antigen unknown.

This clonotype was sampled from a man aged 40-50 years in good health and CMV-seropositive. The sample taken for sequencing was PBMCs. The chain combines TRBV19 with TRBJ1-2, with unresolved D. The CDR3 DNA is TGTGCCACCCTAGAACCCGGGTTCTATGGCTACACCTTC. Translating gives CATLEPGFYGYTF.